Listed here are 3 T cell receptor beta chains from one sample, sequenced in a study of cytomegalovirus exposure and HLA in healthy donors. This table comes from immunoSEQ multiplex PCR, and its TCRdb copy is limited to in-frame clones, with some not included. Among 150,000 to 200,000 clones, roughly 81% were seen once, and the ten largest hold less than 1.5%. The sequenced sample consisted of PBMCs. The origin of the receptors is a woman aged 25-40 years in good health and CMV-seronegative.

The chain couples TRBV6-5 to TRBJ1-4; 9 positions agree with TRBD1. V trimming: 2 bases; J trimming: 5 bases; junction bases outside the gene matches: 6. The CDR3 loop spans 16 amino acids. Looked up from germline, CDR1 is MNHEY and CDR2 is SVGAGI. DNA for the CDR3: TGTGCCAGCAGTTACGGGGGACAGGGCAACAATGAAAAACTGTTTTTT. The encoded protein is CASSYGGQGNNEKLFF.

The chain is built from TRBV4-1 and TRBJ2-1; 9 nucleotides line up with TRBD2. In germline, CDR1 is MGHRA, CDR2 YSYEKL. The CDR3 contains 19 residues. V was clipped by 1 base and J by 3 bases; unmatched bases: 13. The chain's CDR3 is CASSQVFVAGATRYNEQFF. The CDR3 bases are TGCGCCAGCAGCCAAGTTTTTGTAGCGGGAGCGACGCGCTACAATGAGCAGTTCTTC.

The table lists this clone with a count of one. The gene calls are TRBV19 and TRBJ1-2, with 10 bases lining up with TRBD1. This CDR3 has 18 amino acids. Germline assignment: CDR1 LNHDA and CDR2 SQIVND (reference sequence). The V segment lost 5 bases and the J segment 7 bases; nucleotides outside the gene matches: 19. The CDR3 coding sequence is TGTGCCAGTAGTGGCAAGCGATCCGGGACAGGGGACGTCCGTGGCTACACCTTC. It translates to CASSGKRSGTGDVRGYTF.